The table lists the clone carrying this T cell receptor beta chain with a count of one. The target antigen is unknown. This entry comes from a study of cytomegalovirus exposure and HLA in healthy donors. Findings and limits, study-wide: Judged likely to be a sequencing artifact was a cluster of highly shared sequence variants. In a later analysis, a genetic analysis reported fewer productive-TCR N-insertions in an Asian-associated ancestry cluster than the cohort average. The authors listed approximately 150 TCR beta chains as cytomegalovirus-associated.

Primers: 60 Vbeta forward and 13 Jbeta reverse. Sequencing was performed with immunoSEQ multiplex PCR; in TCRdb, only in-frame clones are kept and a portion is missing. The table includes some 200,000 clones, approximately 90% detected once. Germline V gene lookup returns CDR1 SGDLS and CDR2 YYNGEE. Trimming cost V 0 bases and J 3 bases; bases outside gene matches: 4. The CDR3 contains 16 residues. This clonotype originated in a woman under 30 in good health and CMV-seronegative. The sample consisted of PBMCs. The chain is built from TRBV9 and TRBJ2-7, with TRBD2 matching over 12 bases. CDR3: CASSVALAGGFYEQYF. As DNA, the CDR3 is TGTGCCAGCAGCGTAGCACTAGCGGGAGGATTCTACGAGCAGTACTTC.